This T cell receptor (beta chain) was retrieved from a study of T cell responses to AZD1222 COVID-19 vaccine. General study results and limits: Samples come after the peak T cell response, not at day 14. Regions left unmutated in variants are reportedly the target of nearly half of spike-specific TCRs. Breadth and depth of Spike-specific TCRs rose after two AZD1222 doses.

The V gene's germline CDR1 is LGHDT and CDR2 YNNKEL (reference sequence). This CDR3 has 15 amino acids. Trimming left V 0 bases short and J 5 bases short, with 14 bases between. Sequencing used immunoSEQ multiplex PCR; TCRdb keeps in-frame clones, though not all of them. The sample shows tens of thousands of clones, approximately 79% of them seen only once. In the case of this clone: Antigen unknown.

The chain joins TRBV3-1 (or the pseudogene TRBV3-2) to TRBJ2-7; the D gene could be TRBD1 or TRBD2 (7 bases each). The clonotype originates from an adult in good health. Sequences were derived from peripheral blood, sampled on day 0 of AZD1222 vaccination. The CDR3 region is CASSQEGGGGHEQYF. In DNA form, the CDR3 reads TGTGCCAGCAGCCAAGAGGGGGGAGGGGGCCACGAGCAGTACTTC.